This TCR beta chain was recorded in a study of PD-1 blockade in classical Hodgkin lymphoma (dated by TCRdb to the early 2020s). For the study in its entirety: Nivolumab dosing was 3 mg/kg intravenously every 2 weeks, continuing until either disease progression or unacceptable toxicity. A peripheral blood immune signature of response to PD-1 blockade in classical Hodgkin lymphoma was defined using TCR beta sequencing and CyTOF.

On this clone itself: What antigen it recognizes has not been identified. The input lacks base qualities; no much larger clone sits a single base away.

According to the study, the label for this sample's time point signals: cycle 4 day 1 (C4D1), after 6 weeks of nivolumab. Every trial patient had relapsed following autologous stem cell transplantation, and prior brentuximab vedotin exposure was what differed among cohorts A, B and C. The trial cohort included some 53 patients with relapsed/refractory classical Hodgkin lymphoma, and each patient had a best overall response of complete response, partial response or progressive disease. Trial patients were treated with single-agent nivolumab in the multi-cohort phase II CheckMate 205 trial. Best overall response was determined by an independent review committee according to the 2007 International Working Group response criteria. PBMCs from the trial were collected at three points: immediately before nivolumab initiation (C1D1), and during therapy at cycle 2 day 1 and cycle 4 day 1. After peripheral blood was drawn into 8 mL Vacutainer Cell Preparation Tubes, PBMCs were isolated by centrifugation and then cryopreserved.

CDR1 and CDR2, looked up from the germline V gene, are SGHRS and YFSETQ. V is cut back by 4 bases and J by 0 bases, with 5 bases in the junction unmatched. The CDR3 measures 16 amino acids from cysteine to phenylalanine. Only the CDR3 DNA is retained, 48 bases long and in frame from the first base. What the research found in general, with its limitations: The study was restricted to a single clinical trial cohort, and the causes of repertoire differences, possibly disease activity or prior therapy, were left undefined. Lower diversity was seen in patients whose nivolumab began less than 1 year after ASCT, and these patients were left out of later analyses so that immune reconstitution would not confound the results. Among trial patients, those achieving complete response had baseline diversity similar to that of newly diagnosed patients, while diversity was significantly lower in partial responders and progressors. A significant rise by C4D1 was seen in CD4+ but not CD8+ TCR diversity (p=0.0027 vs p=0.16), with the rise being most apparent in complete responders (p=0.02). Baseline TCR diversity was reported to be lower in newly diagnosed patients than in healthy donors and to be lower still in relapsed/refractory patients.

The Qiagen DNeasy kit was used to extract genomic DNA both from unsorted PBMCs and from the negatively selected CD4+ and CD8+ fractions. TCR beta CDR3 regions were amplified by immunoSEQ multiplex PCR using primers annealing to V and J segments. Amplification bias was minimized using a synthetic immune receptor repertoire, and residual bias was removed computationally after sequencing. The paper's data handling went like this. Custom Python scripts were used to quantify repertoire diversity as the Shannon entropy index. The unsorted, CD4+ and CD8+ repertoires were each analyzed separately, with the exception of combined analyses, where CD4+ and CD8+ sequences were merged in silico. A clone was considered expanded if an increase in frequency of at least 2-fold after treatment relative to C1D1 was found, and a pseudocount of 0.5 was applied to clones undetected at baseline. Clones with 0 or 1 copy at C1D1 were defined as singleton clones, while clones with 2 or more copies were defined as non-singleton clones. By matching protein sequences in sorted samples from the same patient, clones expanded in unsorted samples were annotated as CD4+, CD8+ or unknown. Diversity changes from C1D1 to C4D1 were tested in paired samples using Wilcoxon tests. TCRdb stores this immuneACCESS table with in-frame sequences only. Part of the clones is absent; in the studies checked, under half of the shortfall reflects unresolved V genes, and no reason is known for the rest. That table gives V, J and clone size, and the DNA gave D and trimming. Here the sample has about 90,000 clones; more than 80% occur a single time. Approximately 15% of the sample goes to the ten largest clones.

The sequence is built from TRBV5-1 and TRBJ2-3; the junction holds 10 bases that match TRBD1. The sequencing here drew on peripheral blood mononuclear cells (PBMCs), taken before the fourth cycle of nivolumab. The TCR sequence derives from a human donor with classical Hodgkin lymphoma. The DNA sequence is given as TGCGCCAGCAGCCCGCGGACAGGGGGAAGCACAGATACGCAGTATTTT. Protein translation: CASSPRTGGSTDTQYF.